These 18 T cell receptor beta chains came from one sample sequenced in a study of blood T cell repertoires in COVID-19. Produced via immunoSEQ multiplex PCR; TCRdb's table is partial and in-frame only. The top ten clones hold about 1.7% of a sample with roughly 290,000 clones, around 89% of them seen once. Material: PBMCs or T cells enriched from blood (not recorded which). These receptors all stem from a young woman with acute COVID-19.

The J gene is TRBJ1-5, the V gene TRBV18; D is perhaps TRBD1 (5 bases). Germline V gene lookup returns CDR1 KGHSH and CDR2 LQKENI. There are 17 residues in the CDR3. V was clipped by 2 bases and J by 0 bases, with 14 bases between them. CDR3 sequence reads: CASSPGGRALSNQPQHF. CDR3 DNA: TGTGCCAGCTCACCAGGTGGCAGGGCCCTTAGCAATCAGCCCCAGCATTTT.

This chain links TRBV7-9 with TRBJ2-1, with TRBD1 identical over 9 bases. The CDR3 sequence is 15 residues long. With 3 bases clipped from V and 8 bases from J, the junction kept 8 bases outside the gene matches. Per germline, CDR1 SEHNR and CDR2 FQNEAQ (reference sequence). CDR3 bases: TGTGCCAGCAGCTTCGGGGGACAGGGCTTGGATGAGCAGTTCTTC. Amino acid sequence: CASSFGGQGLDEQFF.

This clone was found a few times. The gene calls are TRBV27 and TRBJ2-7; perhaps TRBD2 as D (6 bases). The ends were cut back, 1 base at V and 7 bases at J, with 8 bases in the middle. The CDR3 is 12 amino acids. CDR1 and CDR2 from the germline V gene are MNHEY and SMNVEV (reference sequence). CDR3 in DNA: TGTGCCAGCAGTTTATGGGGAGGTGAGCAGTACTTC. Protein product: CASSLWGGEQYF.

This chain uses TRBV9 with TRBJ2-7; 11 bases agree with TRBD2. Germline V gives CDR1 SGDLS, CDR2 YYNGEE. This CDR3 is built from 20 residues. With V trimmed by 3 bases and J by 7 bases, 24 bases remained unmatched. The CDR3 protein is CASSGSTGTSGFPSPLEQYF. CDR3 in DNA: TGTGCCAGCAGCGGATCAACCGGGACTAGCGGTTTTCCCTCCCCTTTGGAGCAGTACTTC.

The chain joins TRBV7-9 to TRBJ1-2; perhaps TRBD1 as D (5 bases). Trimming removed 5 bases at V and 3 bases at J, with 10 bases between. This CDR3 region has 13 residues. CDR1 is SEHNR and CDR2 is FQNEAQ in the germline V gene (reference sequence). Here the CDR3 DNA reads TGTGCCAGCAGCCCCGGACAAGACTATGGCTACACCTTC. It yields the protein CASSPGQDYGYTF. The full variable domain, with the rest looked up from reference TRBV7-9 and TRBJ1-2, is DTGVSQNPRHKITKRGQNVTFRCDPISEHNRLYWYRQTLGQGPEFLTYFQNEAQLEKSRLLSDRFSAERPKGSFSTLEIQRTEQGDSAMYLCASSPGQDYGYTFGSGTRLTVV.

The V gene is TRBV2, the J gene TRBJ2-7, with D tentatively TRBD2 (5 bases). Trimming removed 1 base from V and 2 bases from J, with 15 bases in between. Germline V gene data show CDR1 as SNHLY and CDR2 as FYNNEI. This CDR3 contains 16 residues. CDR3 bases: TGTGCCAGCAGTGAAGAGTGGGGTGGGAGAACCTACGAGCAGTACTTC. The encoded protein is CASSEEWGGRTYEQYF.

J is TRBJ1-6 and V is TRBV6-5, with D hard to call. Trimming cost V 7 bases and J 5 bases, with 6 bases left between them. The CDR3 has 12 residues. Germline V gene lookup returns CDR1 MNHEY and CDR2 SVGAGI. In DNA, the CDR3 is TGTGCCAGCAAACACCATAATTCACCCCTCCACTTT. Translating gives CASKHHNSPLHF.

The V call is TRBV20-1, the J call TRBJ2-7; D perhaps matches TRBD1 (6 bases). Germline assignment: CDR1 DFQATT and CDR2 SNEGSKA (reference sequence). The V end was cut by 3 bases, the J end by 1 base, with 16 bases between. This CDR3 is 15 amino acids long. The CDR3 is CSASYGTFPSYEQYF. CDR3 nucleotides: TGCAGTGCTAGTTATGGGACATTCCCTTCCTACGAGCAGTACTTC.

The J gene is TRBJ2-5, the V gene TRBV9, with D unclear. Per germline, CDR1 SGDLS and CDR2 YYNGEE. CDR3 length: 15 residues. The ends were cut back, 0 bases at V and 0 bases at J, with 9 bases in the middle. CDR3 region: CASSVGLTDQETQYF. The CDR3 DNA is TGTGCCAGCAGCGTAGGGCTCACAGACCAAGAGACCCAGTACTTC.

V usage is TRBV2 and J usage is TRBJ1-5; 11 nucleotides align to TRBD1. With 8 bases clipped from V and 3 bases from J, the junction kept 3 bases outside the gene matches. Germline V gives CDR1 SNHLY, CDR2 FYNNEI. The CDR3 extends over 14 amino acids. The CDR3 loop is CASVDRGPNQPQHF. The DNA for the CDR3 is TGTGCCAGCGTGGACAGGGGGCCCAATCAGCCCCAGCATTTT.

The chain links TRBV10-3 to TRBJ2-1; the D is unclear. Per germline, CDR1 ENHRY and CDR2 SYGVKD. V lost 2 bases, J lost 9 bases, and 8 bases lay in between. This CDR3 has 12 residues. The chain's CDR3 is CAISEALGEQFF. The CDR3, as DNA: TGTGCCATCAGTGAGGCTCTCGGTGAGCAGTTCTTC.

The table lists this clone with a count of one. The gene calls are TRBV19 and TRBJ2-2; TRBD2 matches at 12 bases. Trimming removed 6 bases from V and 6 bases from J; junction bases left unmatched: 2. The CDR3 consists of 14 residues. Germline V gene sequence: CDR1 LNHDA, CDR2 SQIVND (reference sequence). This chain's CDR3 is CASSGTSGSGELFF. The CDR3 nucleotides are TGTGCCAGTAGCGGGACTAGCGGGTCCGGGGAGCTGTTTTTT.

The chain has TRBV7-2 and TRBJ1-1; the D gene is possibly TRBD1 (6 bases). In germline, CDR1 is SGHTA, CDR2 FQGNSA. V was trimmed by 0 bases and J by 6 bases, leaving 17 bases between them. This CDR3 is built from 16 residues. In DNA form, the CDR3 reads TGTGCCAGCAGCTTAGCGCTGGGGGGGCAGGGCGCTGAAGCTTTCTTT. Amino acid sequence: CASSLALGGQGAEAFF. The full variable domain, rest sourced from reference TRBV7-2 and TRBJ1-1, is GAGVSQSPSNKVTEKGKDVELRCDPISGHTALYWYRQSLGQGLEFLIYFQGNSAPDKSGLPSDRFSAERTGGSVSTLTIQRTQQEDSAVYLCASSLALGGQGAEAFFGQGTRLTVV.

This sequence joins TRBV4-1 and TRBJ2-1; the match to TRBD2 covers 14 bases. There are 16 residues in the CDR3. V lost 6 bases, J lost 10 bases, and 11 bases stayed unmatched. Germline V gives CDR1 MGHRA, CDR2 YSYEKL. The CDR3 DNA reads TGCGCCAGCAGAGGGACTAGCGGGAGTGGTCGGACGGAGCAGTTCTTC. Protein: CASRGTSGSGRTEQFF.

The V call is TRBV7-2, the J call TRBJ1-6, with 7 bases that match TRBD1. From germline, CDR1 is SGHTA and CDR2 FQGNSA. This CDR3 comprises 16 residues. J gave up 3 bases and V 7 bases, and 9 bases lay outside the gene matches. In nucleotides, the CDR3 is TGTGCCAGCACCCCCTGGGGACAGTTCTATAATTCACCCCTCCACTTT. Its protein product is CASTPWGQFYNSPLHF.

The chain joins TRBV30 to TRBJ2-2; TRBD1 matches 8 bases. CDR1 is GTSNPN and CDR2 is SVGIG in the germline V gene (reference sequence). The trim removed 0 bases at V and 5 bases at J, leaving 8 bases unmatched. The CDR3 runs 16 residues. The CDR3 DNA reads TGTGCCTGGAGTGTACTTGACAGGGGTGAAACCGGGGAGCTGTTTTTT. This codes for CAWSVLDRGETGELFF.

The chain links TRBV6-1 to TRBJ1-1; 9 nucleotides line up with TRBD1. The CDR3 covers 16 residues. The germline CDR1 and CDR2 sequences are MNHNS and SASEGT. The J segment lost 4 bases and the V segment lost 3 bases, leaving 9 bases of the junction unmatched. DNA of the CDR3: TGTGCCAGCAGTGACAGACAGGGGGTTGTGCGCACTGAAGCTTTCTTT. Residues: CASSDRQGVVRTEAFF.

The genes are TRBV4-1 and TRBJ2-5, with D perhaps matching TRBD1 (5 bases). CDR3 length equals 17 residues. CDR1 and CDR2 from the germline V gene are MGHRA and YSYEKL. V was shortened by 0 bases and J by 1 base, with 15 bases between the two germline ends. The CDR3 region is CASSQDRGRVSQETQYF. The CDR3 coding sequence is TGCGCCAGCAGCCAAGATAGGGGCAGGGTCTCCCAAGAGACCCAGTACTTC.